What follows is one T cell receptor beta chain and its context. Its antigen is not known. Profiling relied on immunoSEQ multiplex PCR, and the TCRdb table lists in-frame clones only, not all of them. The table has about 130,000 clones, around four fifths seen once; the top ten hold roughly 3.3%. The data are from a study of cytotoxic CD8 clonotypes in ibrutinib-treated CLL. Study summary: The authors obtained response samples at a median of about 11 months of treatment, range 6 to 36. Average yields of 255,043 productive templates and around 100,000 productive rearrangements characterized the samples. Whole-study findings and limits: Clonality at baseline surpassed age-matched healthy donors and tracked circulating CD8+ T-cell counts. Clonality was elevated at ibrutinib response and had returned toward baseline at progression.

CDR1 is MNHNS, CDR2 SASEGT, per germline. The CDR3 extends over 14 amino acids. With 3 bases removed from V and 7 bases from J, the gap between germline ends came to 15 bases. The material was PBMCs, obtained after 24 months of ibrutinib treatment. This rearrangement joins TRBV6-1 to TRBJ1-1, with a tentative D call TRBD1 (6 bases). The sequence came from a human donor with chronic lymphocytic leukemia. The CDR3 is CASSDPGGPSEAFF. CDR3 coding DNA: TGTGCCAGCAGTGATCCGGGGGGGCCTAGTGAAGCTTTCTTT.